This TCR beta chain is drawn from a study of cytomegalovirus exposure and HLA in healthy donors. Assay used: immunoSEQ multiplex PCR; TCRdb lists only in-frame clones, some missing. In the table there are around 350,000 clones, around 86% of which are singletons. The V end was cut by 6 bases, the J end by 0 bases, with 12 bases between. This CDR3 region has 15 residues. Germline assignment: CDR1 MDHEN and CDR2 SYDVKM. The donors were members of the validation cohort, which comprised roughly 120 subjects and was separate from the first cohort of 666 subjects. General study findings and limits: Generally TCR sequences proved uncommon, though certain public TCRs appeared in numerous donors. Reportedly, cytomegalovirus status was diagnosed with high sensitivity and specificity. Specific recognition of CMV antigens was confirmed in vitro for a few chains (all CMV-associated).

This clone has just a few counts. What it binds is unknown. The chain couples TRBV28 to TRBJ1-5, with D possibly matching TRBD1 (5 bases). Sequencing was carried out using PBMCs. This clonotype was obtained from a young woman in good health and CMV-seronegative. The chain's CDR3 is CASRAQGNSNQPQHF. Here the CDR3 DNA reads TGTGCCAGCAGGGCGCAGGGCAATAGCAATCAGCCCCAGCATTTT.